This T cell receptor (beta chain) was recorded in a study of cytomegalovirus exposure and HLA in healthy donors. PCR employed 60 Vbeta and 13 Jbeta primers. TCRdb's copy holds only in-frame clones and misses some; the assay was immunoSEQ multiplex PCR. This sample has 200,000 or so clones, with roughly 80% found just once. Trimming cost V 5 bases and J 5 bases, with 16 bases left between them. Germline CDR1 SGHDT, CDR2 YYEEEE. This CDR3 has 14 residues. The sequence was obtained from a boy between 10 and 17 years old in good health and CMV-seronegative. This chain connects TRBV5-6 to TRBJ1-1; a weak D match, TRBD1 (5 bases). Sequenced material: PBMCs. The CDR3 region has the DNA TGTGCCAGCAGTTCGGGACTCGGAGAAACTGAAGCTTTCTTT. It specifies CASSSGLGETEAFF.